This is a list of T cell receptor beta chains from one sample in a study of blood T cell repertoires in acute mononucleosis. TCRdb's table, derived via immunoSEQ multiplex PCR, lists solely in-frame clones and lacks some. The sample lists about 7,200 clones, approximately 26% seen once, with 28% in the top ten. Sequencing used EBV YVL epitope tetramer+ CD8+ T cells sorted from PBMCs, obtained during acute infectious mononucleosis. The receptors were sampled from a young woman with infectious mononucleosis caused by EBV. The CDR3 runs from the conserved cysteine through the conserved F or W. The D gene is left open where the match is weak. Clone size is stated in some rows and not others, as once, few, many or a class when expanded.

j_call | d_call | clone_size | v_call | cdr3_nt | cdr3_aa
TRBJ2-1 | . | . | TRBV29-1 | TGCAGCGTTGGGCGGGCCCTTTACAATAAGCAGTTCTTC | CSVGRALYNKQFF
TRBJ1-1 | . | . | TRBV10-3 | TGTGCCATCAGGGGCGGGACTTCTCTCGAGCACACTGAAGCTTTCTTT | CAIRGGTSLEHTEAFF
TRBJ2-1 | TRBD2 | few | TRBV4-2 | TGTGCCAGCAGCTTGGGCGGGAGGGGGCACAATGAGCAGTTCTTC | CASSLGGRGHNEQFF
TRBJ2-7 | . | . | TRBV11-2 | TGCGCCAGCGGCTCCAACCACCAGCAGTACTTC | CASGSNHQQYF
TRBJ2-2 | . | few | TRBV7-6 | TGTGCCAGCAGCTTAACGTACGGAGGGGCCGGGGAGCTGTTTTTT | CASSLTYGGAGELFF
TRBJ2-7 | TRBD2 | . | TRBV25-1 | TGTGCCAGCAGCATCCTAGCGGGGGACTCCTACGAGCAGTACTTC | CASSILAGDSYEQYF
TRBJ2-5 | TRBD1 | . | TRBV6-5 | TGTGCCTGCTGGCTGTTGACAGGGAGTGGAGAGACCCAGTACTTC | CACWLLTGSGETQYF
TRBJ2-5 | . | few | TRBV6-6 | TGTGCCAGCTGGAGGTCAGGGTACCAAGAGACCCAGTACTTC | CASWRSGYQETQYF
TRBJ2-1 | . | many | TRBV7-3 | TGCGCCAGCAGCCAAGTAGGGGAGGATGAGCAGTTCTTC | CASSQVGEDEQFF
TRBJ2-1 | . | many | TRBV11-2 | TGTGCCAGCAGCTTAAGGGGGTTGGACAGCTACAATGAGCAGTTCTTC | CASSLRGLDSYNEQFF
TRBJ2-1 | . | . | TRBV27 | TGTGCCAGCAGTCCCGACATCGGTTGGGGCGGTGAGTTCTTC | CASSPDIGWGGEFF
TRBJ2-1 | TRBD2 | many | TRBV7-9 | TGTGCCAGCAGCTCGCTTCCTAGCGGGGGATCGTATGAGCAGTTCTTC | CASSSLPSGGSYEQFF
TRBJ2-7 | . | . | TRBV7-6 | TGTGCCAGCAGCCTCGCCGGGCCAAGCTCCTACGAGCAGTACTTC | CASSLAGPSSYEQYF
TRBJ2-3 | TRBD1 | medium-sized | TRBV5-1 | TGCGCCAGCAGCGGGACAGGGCTCGAAGGAGATACGCAGTATTTT | CASSGTGLEGDTQYF
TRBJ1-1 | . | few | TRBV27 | TGTGCCAGCAGCCATTCGGGGGGCACTGAAGCTTTCTTT | CASSHSGGTEAFF
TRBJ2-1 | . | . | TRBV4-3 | TGCGCCAGCAGCCAAGCTCAGGGGGAGGCAAATGAGCAGTTCTTC | CASSQAQGEANEQFF
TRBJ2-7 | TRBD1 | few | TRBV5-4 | TGTGCCAGCAGCCCCTGGGACAGCCTTTACGAGCAGTACTTC | CASSPWDSLYEQYF
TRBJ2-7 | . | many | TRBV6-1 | TGTGCCATCAGGGGGGGACGGGAAACCTACGAGCAGTACTTC | CAIRGGRETYEQYF
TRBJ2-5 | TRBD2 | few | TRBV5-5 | TGTGCCAGCAGCTTACTGGCGGGGGGTGGAGAGACCCAGTACTTC | CASSLLAGGGETQYF
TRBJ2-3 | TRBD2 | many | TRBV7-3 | TGTGCCAGCTCCGGGACTAGCGGGAGTGGAGATACGCAGTATTTT | CASSGTSGSGDTQYF
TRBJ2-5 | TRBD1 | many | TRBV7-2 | TGTGCCAGCAGGCAGTTGACAGGGAGTGGAGAGACCCAGTACTTC | CASRQLTGSGETQYF
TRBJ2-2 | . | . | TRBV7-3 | TGTGCCAGCAGCTTATTACTCGGCAGCGCGAACACCGGGGAGCTGTTTTTT | CASSLLLGSANTGELFF
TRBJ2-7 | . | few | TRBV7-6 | TGTGCCAGCAGCCCGGTCAACTACGAGCAGTACTTC | CASSPVNYEQYF
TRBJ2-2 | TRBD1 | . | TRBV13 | TGTGCCAGGGGAACAGGGGGCAGAGACACCGGGGAGCTGTTTTTT | CARGTGGRDTGELFF
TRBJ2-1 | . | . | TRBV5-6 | TGTGCCTGGAGCCGCCCGGGACTCCAAGGGGATGAGCAGTTCTTC | CAWSRPGLQGDEQFF
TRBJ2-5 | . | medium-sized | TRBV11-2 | TGTGCCAGCAATGGTTACCTTCAAGAGACCCAGTACTTC | CASNGYLQETQYF
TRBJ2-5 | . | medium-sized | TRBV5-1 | TGCGCCAGCAGCTTGGAGCTCCCCTCCGGGGAGACCCAGTACTTC | CASSLELPSGETQYF
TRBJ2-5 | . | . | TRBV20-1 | TGCAGGACCTCGGCTTCGAGAGAGTACTTC | CRTSASREYF
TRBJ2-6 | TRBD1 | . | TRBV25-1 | TGTGCCAGCAGCCCCGGGACAGGGAATTCCGTCCTGACTTTC | CASSPGTGNSVLTF
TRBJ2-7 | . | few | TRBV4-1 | TGTGCCAGCAGCCCGGTCAACTACGAGCAGTACTTC | CASSPVNYEQYF
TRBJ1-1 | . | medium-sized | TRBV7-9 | TGTGCCAGCAGCTTAGTTGTAGGAAAGAACACTGAAGCTTTCTTT | CASSLVVGKNTEAFF
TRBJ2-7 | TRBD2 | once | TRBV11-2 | TGTGCCAGCAGCATCCTAGCGGGGGGGTCCTACGAGCAGTACTTC | CASSILAGGSYEQYF
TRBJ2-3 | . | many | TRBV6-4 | TGTGCCATCAGTGGAGTTGGTAGCACAGATACGCAGTATTTT | CAISGVGSTDTQYF
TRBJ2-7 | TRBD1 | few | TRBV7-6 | TGTGCCAGCAGCCTAGACCCCGGGACAGGGCGGCACGAGCAGTACTTC | CASSLDPGTGRHEQYF
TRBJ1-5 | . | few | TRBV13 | TGTGCCAGCAGTGAAGCAGGGGTGGTGATTAGTAATCAGCCCCAGCATTTT | CASSEAGVVISNQPQHF
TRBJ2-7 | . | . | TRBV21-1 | TGTGCCAGCAGCACCCATAGCGGGAGGGCCACCGAGCAGTACTTC | CASSTHSGRATEQYF
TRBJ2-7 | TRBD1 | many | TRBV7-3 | TGTGCCAGCACCTTTATTGGGACAGGGAATTACGAGCAGTACTTC | CASTFIGTGNYEQYF
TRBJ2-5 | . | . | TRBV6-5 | TGTGCCAGCAGGCAGTTGGGGAGTGGAGAGACCCAGTACTTC | CASRQLGSGETQYF
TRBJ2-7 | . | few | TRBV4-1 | TGTGCCAGCAAGAGCCTTAGCTCCTACGAGCAGTACTTC | CASKSLSSYEQYF
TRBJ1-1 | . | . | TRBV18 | TGTGCCAGCAGCTCCCTCCTCGAAATGAACACTGAAGCTTTCTTT | CASSSLLEMNTEAFF
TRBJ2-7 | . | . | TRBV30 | TGTGCCTGGATTCTAGGACCTTCCTACAACGAGCAGTACTTC | CAWILGPSYNEQYF
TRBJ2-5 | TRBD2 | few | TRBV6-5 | TGTGCCAGCAGCCGACTAGCGGGACGTCGAGAGACCCAGTACTTC | CASSRLAGRRETQYF
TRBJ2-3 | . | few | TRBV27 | TGTGCCACCAGTGAAGTGGGGAACACAGATACGCAGTATTTT | CATSEVGNTDTQYF
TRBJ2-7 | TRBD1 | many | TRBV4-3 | TGCGCCAGCGCCGTGGGACAGGACTACGAGCAGTACTTC | CASAVGQDYEQYF
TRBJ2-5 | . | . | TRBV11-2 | TGTGCCAGCATGTGGGAGTTGGCGGGGCATGAGACCCAGTACTTC | CASMWELAGHETQYF
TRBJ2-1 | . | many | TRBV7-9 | TGTGCCAGCAGCTTCTTCCAGTTCAATGAGCAGTTCTTC | CASSFFQFNEQFF
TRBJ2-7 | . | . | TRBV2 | TGTGCCAGCAGTTTAAGAGGGGGTGGGTACGAGCAGTACTTC | CASSLRGGGYEQYF
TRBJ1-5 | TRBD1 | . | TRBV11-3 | TGTGCCAGCAGCTTCACAGGGGCGGGCAATCAGCCCCAGCATTTT | CASSFTGAGNQPQHF
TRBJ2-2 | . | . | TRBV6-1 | TGTGCCAGCAGTTCACTATTAGACACCGGGGAGCTGTTTTTT | CASSSLLDTGELFF
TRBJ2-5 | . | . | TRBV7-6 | TGTGCCAGCAGCTTAGGTAGCCCAATGCGACAAGAGACCCAGTACTTC | CASSLGSPMRQETQYF
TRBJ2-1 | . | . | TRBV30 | TGTGCCTGGAATGTTGGGCCAAACTACAATGAGCAGTTCTTC | CAWNVGPNYNEQFF